A selection of T cell receptor beta chains follows, all from one sample in a study of vaccination and CD4 T cells after COVID-19. TCRdb passed the PCR reads through MiXCR, listing each CDR3 protein once. The sample consists of more than 15,000 distinct CDR3 sequences, approximately 26% of them appearing once. The antigens these receptors bind are not known. The specimen sequenced was cultured CD4+ T cells from blood. The receptors stem from a human donor with COVID-19. Both conserved end residues are part of each CDR3. The D gene is left open where the match is weak. Only some rows state a clone size, as once, few, many or a class for expanded clones.

CASRVFGQGAYNEQFF | TGTGCCAGCAGGGTATTCGGACAGGGGGCTTACAATGAGCAGTTCTTC | TRBJ2-1 | TRBD1 | - | 16 | TRBV12-3/TRBV12-4
CASSLARGASHEKLFF | TGTGCCAGCAGCTTAGCGCGGGGGGCGTCCCACGAAAAACTGTTTTTT | TRBJ1-4 | - | - | 16 | TRBV11-1
CASSVWGAGDTQYF | TGTGCCAGCAGCGTATGGGGGGCGGGAGATACGCAGTATTTT | TRBJ2-3 | - | - | 14 | TRBV9
CASSRTGTGSYEQYF | TGTGCCAGCAGCCGGACCGGGACAGGCTCCTACGAGCAGTACTTC | TRBJ2-7 | TRBD1 | - | 15 | TRBV5-6
CASLRDSPYEQYF | TGTGCCAGTCTCCGGGACAGTCCCTACGAGCAGTACTTC | TRBJ2-7 | TRBD1 | - | 13 | TRBV2
CASSGAGGLTGELFF | TGTGCCAGCAGCGGAGCGGGGGGATTAACCGGGGAGCTGTTTTTT | TRBJ2-2 | TRBD2 | - | 15 | TRBV7-2
CASRTLAWAFF | TGTGCCAGCAGAACGCTGGCATGGGCTTTCTTT | TRBJ1-1 | - | - | 11 | TRBV6-1
CASSEVLVSAGPFEQYF | TGTGCCAGCAGTGAAGTGCTGGTGTCGGCAGGACCTTTTGAGCAGTACTTC | TRBJ2-7 | - | - | 17 | TRBV6-1
CASRGQRPRSNEQFF | TGTGCCAGCAGGGGGCAGCGTCCCAGGAGCAATGAGCAGTTCTTC | TRBJ2-1 | - | - | 15 | TRBV6-1
CASREKTTTSTQF | TGTGCCAGTCGAGAAAAGACCACTACTTCAACTCAATTT | TRBJ1-1 | - | - | 13 | TRBV12-3/TRBV12-4
CASSEPGQGVRNEQFF | TGTGCCAGCAGCGAACCGGGACAGGGGGTCAGGAATGAGCAGTTCTTC | TRBJ2-1 | TRBD1 | - | 16 | TRBV2
CATSDVVKGEQFF | TGTGCCACCAGTGATGTTGTAAAGGGAGAGCAGTTCTTC | TRBJ2-1 | - | - | 13 | TRBV24-1
CSARGASTIYEQYF | TGCAGTGCTAGAGGGGCGTCCACGATCTACGAGCAGTACTTC | TRBJ2-7 | - | few | 14 | TRBV20-1
CASSQDGGNTEAFF | TGTGCCAGCAGCCAAGACGGGGGGAACACTGAAGCTTTCTTT | TRBJ1-1 | - | few | 14 | TRBV4-2
CATSRDWNEQYF | TGTGCCACCAGCAGAGATTGGAACGAGCAGTACTTC | TRBJ2-7 | - | - | 12 | TRBV15
CASAQDNYGYTF | TGTGCCAGCGCCCAGGATAACTATGGCTACACCTTC | TRBJ1-2 | - | - | 12 | TRBV2
CSAHPGTSGGGQETQYF | TGCAGTGCTCATCCCGGGACTAGCGGGGGGGGTCAAGAGACCCAGTACTTC | TRBJ2-5 | TRBD2 | - | 17 | TRBV20-1